This T cell receptor (beta chain) was sequenced for a study of beta chain features in type 1 diabetes. Study conclusions and caveats: Shortening of TCRB CDR3s, moderate but significant, appeared in all four CD4+ subsets of Type 1 diabetes patients.

With regard to this clone: Its antigen is not identified.

The authors reverse transcribed all of the isolated RNA, so sequencing captured expressed TCRB transcripts. Sequencing was performed with immunoSEQ multiplex PCR; in TCRdb, only in-frame clones are kept and a portion is missing. Seen here are 500,000 to 650,000 clones, roughly 12% observed once, and the top ten hold around 0.12%. The CDR3 consists of 15 residues. V was clipped by 5 bases and J by 4 bases, with 12 bases between them. In germline, CDR1 is MNHEY, CDR2 SMNVEV (reference sequence). The rearrangement links TRBV27 to TRBJ1-6; TRBD1 is a possible D gene (5 bases). The sequence was collected from a man aged 25 to 40 with type 1 diabetes. Sequences were obtained from naive CD4+ T cells from blood. This CDR3 reads CASSPRGDYNSPLHF. CDR3 DNA: TGTGCCAGCAGTCCCCGGGGGGATTATAATTCACCCCTCCACTTT.